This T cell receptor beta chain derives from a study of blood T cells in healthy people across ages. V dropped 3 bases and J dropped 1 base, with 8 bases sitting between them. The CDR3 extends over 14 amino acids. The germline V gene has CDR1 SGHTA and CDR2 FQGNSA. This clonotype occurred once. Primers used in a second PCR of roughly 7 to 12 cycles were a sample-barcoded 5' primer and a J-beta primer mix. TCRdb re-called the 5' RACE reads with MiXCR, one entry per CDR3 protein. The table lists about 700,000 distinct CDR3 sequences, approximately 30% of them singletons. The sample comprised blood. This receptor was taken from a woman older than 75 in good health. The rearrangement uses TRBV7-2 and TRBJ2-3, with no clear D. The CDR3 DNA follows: TGTGCCAGCAGCTTGAATGCCGGCACAGATACGCAGTATTTT. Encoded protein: CASSLNAGTDTQYF.